This T cell receptor beta chain was recorded in a study of identical twins. General study results and limits: Abundant beta clonotypes from cord blood bore fewer insertions; memory repertoires lacked this pattern. Twin pairs' shared out-of-frame alpha sequences were enriched in low generation probability.

Regarding this clonotype: The target antigen is unknown. Since a much larger clone is just one base distant, this may be a read error.

The CDR3 contains 14 residues. Trimming took 1 base from V and 6 from J, leaving 12 bases between them. One entry per CDR3 protein, called by TCRdb with MiXCR from the 5' RACE reads. The sample lists more than 200,000 distinct CDR3 sequences, over 12% occurring once. The sample was memory (CD45RO+) T cells sorted from blood. The source is a woman under 30 in good health. V and J are TRBV12-3 or TRBV12-4 and TRBJ1-1; D unclear. CDR3 in amino acids: CASSLGGGWPEAFF. The CDR3 nucleotides read TGTGCCAGCAGTTTAGGGGGTGGGTGGCCTGAAGCTTTCTTT.